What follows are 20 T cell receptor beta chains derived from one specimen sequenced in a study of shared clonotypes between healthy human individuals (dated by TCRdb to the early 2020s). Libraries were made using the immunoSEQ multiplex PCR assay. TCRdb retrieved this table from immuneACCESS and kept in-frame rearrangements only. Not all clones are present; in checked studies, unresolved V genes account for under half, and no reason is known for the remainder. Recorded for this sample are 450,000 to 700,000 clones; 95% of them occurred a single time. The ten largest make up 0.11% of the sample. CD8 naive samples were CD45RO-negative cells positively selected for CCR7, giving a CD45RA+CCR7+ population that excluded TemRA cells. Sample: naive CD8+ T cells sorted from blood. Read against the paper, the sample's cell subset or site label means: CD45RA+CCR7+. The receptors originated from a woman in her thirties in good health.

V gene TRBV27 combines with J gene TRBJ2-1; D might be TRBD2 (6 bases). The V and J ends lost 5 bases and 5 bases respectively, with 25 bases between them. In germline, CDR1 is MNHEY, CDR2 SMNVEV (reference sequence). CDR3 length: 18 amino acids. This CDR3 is CASSDPVEGPKGHNEQFF. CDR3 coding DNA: TGTGCCAGCAGTGACCCCGTGGAGGGACCCAAAGGACACAATGAGCAGTTCTTC.

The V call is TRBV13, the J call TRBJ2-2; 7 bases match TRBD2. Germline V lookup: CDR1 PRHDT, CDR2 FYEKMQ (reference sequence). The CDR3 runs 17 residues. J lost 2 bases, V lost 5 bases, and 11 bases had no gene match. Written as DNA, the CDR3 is TGTGCCAGCAGCCCCCCGGGGGAGGGCGTAAACACCGGGGAGCTGTTTTTT. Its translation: CASSPPGEGVNTGELFF.

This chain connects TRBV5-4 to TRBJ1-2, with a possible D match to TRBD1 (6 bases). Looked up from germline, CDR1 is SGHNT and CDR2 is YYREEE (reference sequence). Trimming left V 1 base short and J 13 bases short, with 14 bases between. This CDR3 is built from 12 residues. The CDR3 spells CASSLTGPDATF. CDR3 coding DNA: TGTGCCAGCAGCTTGACAGGGCCCGATGCCACCTTC.

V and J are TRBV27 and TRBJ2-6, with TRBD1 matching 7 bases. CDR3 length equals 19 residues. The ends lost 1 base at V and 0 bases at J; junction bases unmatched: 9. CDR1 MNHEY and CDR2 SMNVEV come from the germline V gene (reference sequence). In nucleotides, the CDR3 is TGTGCCAGCAGTTTATTTTCCCCAGGGGGATACTCTGGGGCCAACGTCCTGACTTTC. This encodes CASSLFSPGGYSGANVLTF.

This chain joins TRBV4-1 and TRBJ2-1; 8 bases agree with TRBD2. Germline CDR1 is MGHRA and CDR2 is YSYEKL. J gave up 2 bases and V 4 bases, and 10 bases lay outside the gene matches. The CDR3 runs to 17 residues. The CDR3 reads CASSLFGSAGAYNEQFF. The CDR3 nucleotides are TGCGCCAGCAGCCTGTTTGGGTCAGCGGGAGCCTACAATGAGCAGTTCTTC.

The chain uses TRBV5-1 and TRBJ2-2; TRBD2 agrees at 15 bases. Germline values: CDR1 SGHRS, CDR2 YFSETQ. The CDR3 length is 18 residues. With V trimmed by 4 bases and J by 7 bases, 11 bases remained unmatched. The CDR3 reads CASSLDGLAGGPVGELFF. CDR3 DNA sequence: TGCGCCAGCAGCCTGGATGGACTAGCGGGAGGGCCGGTCGGGGAGCTGTTTTTT.

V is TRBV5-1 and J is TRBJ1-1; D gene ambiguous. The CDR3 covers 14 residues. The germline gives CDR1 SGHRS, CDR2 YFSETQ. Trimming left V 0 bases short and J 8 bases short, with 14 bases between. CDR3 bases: TGCGCCAGCAGCTTGGCCGAATTACAGCAGGAAGCTTTCTTT. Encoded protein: CASSLAELQQEAFF. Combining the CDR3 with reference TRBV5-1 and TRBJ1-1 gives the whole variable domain KAGVTQTPRYLIKTRGQQVTLSCSPISGHRSVSWYQQTPGQGLQFLFEYFSETQRNKGNFPGRFSGRQFSNSRSEMNVSTLELGDSALYLCASSLAELQQEAFFGQGTRLTVV.

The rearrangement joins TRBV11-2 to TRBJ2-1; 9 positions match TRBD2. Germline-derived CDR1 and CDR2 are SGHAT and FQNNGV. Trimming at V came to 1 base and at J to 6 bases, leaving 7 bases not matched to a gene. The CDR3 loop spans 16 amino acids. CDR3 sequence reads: CASSLGTGLAANEQFF. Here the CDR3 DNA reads TGTGCCAGCAGCTTAGGTACGGGACTAGCCGCCAATGAGCAGTTCTTC.

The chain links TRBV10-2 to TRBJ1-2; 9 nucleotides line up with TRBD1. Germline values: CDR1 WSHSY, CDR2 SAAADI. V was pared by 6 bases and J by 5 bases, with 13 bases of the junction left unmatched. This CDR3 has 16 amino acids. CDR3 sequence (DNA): TGCGCCAGCAGAAGCGACGCCGGGACAGGGAGGTATGGCTACACCTTC. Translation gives CASRSDAGTGRYGYTF.

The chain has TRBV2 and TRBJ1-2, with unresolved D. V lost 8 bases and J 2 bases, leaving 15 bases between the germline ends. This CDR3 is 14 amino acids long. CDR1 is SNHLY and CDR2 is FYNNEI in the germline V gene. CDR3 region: CASDPSGFNYGYTF. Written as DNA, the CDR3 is TGTGCCAGCGATCCCAGCGGATTCAACTATGGCTACACCTTC.

CDR3 nucleotides: TGCGCCAGCAGCTTGGAACAGCTCTACGAGCAGTACTTC. Translating it yields CASSLEQLYEQYF. The rearrangement uses TRBV5-1 and TRBJ2-7, with D uncertain. Germline V CDR1 and CDR2: SGHRS, YFSETQ. CDR3 length: 13 amino acids. With 0 bases removed from V and 3 bases from J, the gap between germline ends came to 7 bases.

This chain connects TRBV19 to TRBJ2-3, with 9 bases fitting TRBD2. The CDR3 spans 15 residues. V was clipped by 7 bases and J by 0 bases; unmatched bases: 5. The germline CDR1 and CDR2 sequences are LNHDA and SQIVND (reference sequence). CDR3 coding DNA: TGTGCCAGTACAGCGGGAGGTTCTAGCACAGATACGCAGTATTTT. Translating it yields CASTAGGSSTDTQYF. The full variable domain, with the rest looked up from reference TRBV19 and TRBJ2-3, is DGGITQSPKYLFRKEGQNVTLSCEQNLNHDAMYWYRQDPGQGLRLIYYSQIVNDFQKGDIAEGYSVSREKKESFPLTVTSAQKNPTAFYLCASTAGGSSTDTQYFGPGTRLTVL.

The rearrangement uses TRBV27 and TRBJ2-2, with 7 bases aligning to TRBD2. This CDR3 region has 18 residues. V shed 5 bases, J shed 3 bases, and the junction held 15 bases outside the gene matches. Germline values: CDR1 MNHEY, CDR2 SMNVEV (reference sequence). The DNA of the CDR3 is TGTGCCAGCAGTCCCGCCGTCGTGGGAGGGCCTTACACCGGGGAGCTGTTTTTT. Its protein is CASSPAVVGGPYTGELFF.

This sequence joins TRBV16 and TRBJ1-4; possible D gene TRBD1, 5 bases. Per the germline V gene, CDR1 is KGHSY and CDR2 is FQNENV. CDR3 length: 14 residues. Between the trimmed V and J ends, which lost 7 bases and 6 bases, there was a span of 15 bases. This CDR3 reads CASTPSPGDEKLFF. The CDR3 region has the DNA TGTGCCAGCACCCCAAGTCCGGGGGATGAAAAACTGTTTTTT.

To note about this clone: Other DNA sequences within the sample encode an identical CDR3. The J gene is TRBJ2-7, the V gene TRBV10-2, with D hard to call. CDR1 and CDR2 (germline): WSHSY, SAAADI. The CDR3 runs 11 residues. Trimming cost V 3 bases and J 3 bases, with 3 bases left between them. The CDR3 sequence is CASSEGYEQYF. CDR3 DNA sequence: TGCGCCAGCAGTGAAGGCTACGAGCAGTACTTC.

The CDR3 bases are TGTGCCAGCAGCTTAAATGGACTAGCATCCCAAGAGACCCAGTACTTC. Translating it yields CASSLNGLASQETQYF. The chain recombines TRBV7-2 with TRBJ2-5; TRBD2 matches 8 bases. This CDR3 spans 16 amino acids. In germline, CDR1 is SGHTA, CDR2 FQGNSA. Unmatched junction bases numbered 6, after V lost 2 bases and J lost 1 base.

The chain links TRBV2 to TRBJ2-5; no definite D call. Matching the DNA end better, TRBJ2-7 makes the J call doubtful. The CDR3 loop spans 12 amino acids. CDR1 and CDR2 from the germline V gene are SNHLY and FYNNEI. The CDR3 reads CASSDVTYEQYF. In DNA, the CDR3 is TGTGCCAGCAGTGACGTAACCTACGAGCAGTACTTC.

The CDR3 region has the DNA TGTGCCAGCAGCGTAGGTCGGGGGCGAGGAGTTAATGAGCAGTACTTC. Translated: CASSVGRGRGVNEQYF. The V gene is TRBV9, the J gene TRBJ2-7, with D perhaps being TRBD1 or TRBD2 (6 bases each). Per germline, CDR1 SGDLS and CDR2 YYNGEE. Trimming took off 0 bases at V and 7 bases at J, with 20 bases between the two ends. This CDR3 is built from 16 residues. The full variable domain, its missing parts supplied by reference TRBV9 and TRBJ2-7, is DSGVTQTPKHLITATGQRVTLRCSPRSGDLSVYWYQQSLDQGLQFLIQYYNGEERAKGNILERFSAQQFPDLHSELNLSSLELGDSALYFCASSVGRGRGVNEQYFGPGTRLTVT.

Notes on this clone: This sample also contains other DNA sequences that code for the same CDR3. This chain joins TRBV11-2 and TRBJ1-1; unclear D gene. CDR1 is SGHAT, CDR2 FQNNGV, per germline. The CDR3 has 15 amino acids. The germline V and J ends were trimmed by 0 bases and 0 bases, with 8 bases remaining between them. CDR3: CASSLDNPLNTEAFF. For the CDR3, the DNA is TGTGCCAGCAGCTTAGATAACCCTCTGAACACTGAAGCTTTCTTT.

The CDR3 region has the DNA TGTGCCAGCAGTTCCTTCCCGGGGGGCACAGATACGCAGTATTTT. It yields the protein CASSSFPGGTDTQYF. The chain employs TRBV27 and TRBJ2-3; D may be TRBD2 (6 bases). V was cut by 4 bases and J by 1 base, with 12 bases left in between. Germline CDR1 and CDR2: MNHEY and SMNVEV (reference sequence). The CDR3 sequence is 15 residues long.